The T cell receptor (beta chain) described here comes from a study of T cell responses to AZD1222 COVID-19 vaccine. Worth noting for this clone: Its antigen is currently unknown.

Whole-study findings and limits: Possibly, clonal diversity was underestimated; donors were largely white British and included more females. Vaccine-related CD4 TCRs covered spike, predominating at 160-218 and 743-854.

CDR3 length equals 12 residues. V lost 3 bases and J 3 bases, leaving 3 bases between the germline ends. Clones were sequenced by immunoSEQ multiplex PCR, and TCRdb holds only the in-frame ones, with some missing. Of about 120,000 clones listed, roughly 90% are singletons. This specimen was peripheral blood, taken on day 0 of AZD1222 vaccination. The sequence was obtained from an adult in good health. The chain links TRBV12-3 or TRBV12-4 to TRBJ1-3; D remains ambiguous. The CDR3 is CASSFNGNTIYF. DNA of the CDR3: TGTGCCAGCAGTTTTAATGGAAACACCATATATTTT.